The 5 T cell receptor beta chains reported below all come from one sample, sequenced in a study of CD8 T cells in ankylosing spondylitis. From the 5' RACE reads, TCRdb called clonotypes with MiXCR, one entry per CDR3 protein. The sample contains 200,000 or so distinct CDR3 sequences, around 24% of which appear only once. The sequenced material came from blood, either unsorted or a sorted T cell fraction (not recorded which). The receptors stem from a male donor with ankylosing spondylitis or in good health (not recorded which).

The CDR3 loop reads CASSLVAEGDNEQFF. CDR3 sequence (DNA): TGTGCCAGCAGTTTAGTTGCGGAGGGGGACAATGAGCAGTTCTTC. The chain employs TRBV12-3 or TRBV12-4 and TRBJ2-1; the D call may be TRBD1 or TRBD2 (6 bases each). The CDR3 has 15 residues. V lost 1 base to trimming and J lost 5 bases, with 12 bases between them.

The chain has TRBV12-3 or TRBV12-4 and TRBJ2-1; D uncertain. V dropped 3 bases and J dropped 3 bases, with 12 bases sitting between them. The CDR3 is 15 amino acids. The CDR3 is CASSFTVKIYNEQFF. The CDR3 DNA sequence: TGTGCCAGCAGTTTCACCGTAAAGATCTACAATGAGCAGTTCTTC.

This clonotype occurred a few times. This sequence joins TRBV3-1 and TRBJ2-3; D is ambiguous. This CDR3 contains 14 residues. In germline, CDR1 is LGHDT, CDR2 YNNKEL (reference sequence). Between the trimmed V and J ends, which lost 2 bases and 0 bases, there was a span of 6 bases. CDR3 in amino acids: CASSQQASTDTQYF. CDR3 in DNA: TGTGCCAGCAGCCAACAGGCCAGCACAGATACGCAGTATTTT.

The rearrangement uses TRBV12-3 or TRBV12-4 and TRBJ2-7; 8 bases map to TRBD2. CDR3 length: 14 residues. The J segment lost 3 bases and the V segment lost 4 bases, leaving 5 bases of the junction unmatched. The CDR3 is CASSSGTSRYEQYF. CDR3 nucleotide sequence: TGTGCCAGCAGTTCCGGGACTAGTCGCTACGAGCAGTACTTC.

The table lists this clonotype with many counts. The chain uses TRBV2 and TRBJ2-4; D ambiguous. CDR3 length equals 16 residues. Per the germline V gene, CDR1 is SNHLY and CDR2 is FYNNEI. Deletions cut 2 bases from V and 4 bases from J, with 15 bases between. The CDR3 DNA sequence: TGTGCCAGCAGTGAAAAGGTCACCACTGCGAAAAACATTCAGTACTTC. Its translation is CASSEKVTTAKNIQYF. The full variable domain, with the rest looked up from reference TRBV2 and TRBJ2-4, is EPEVTQTPSHQVTQMGQEVILRCVPISNHLYFYWYRQILGQKVEFLVSFYNNEISEKSEIFDDQFSVERPDGSNFTLKIRSTKLEDSAMYFCASSEKVTTAKNIQYFGAGTRLSVL.